Each of the 32 T cell receptor beta chains below was sequenced from the same sample in a study of shared clonotypes between healthy human individuals. Clones were read by immunoSEQ multiplex PCR, and TCRdb kept only the in-frame ones, dropping some. Altogether around 2,100,000 clones are present, less than 95% being singletons, with the ten largest covering under 1.5%. Naive-designated CD8 cells lacked CD45RO, were positively enriched for CCR7, and omitted terminally differentiated effector memory CD45RA+ cells. Sequencing was performed on naive CD8+ T cells sorted from blood. The receptor source for this set is a man between 18 and 29 years old in good health.

This chain connects TRBV9 to TRBJ1-2, with 8 bases that match TRBD1. Unmatched junction bases numbered 9, after V lost 4 bases and J lost 4 bases. Per the germline V gene, CDR1 is SGDLS and CDR2 is YYNGEE. The CDR3 length is 15 residues. In DNA, the CDR3 is TGTGCCAGCAGCACTCAGACAGGGGCGGGCTATGGCTACACCTTC. Translated, it gives CASSTQTGAGYGYTF.

This clone was observed a few times. This sample also contains other DNA sequences that code for the same CDR3. V and J are TRBV14 and TRBJ1-1; D is unclear. The V and J ends lost 2 bases and 0 bases respectively, with 1 base between them. There are 12 residues in the CDR3. Germline loops: CDR1 SGHDN, CDR2 FVKESK. CDR3: CASSQMNTEAFF. CDR3 coding DNA: TGTGCCAGCAGCCAAATGAACACTGAAGCTTTCTTT.

This chain connects TRBV5-6 to TRBJ1-1, with D possibly TRBD1 on 6 matching bases. The CDR3 runs 14 residues. CDR1 is SGHDT, CDR2 YYEEEE, per germline. Trimming took off 1 base at V and 4 bases at J, with 11 bases between the two ends. The CDR3 protein is CASSLQGYGTEAFF. The CDR3 coding sequence is TGTGCCAGCAGCTTGCAGGGGTACGGCACTGAAGCTTTCTTT.

This rearrangement joins TRBV6-1 to TRBJ2-3; D remains ambiguous. The germline V gene has CDR1 MNHNS and CDR2 SASEGT. The length of the CDR3 is 13 residues. Trimming removed 4 bases from V and 2 bases from J, with 7 bases in between. In nucleotides, the CDR3 is TGTGCCAGCAGTGTCGAGGTCACAGATACGCAGTATTTT. Amino acid sequence: CASSVEVTDTQYF.

The count of this clone is one. The sample carries other DNA sequences with the same CDR3. V usage is TRBV6-1 and J usage is TRBJ1-3, with no clear D. The germline CDR1 and CDR2 sequences are MNHNS and SASEGT. There are 13 residues in the CDR3. Trimming took off 3 bases at V and 0 bases at J, with 3 bases between the two ends. CDR3 nucleotide sequence: TGTGCCAGCAGTGATTTCTCTGGAAACACCATATATTTT. As protein: CASSDFSGNTIYF.

A note on this clone: Other DNA sequences of this sample code for an identical CDR3. The rearrangement links TRBV19 to TRBJ2-1; D is undetermined. This CDR3 comprises 15 residues. V was shortened by 2 bases and J by 0 bases, with 8 bases between the two germline ends. Germline-derived CDR1 and CDR2 are LNHDA and SQIVND (reference sequence). The CDR3 DNA follows: TGTGCCAGTAGTATAATTCTAGTCTCCTACAATGAGCAGTTCTTC. Its protein is CASSIILVSYNEQFF.

This clone was seen just once. Other DNA sequences in this sample translate to the same CDR3. The chain employs TRBV6-5 and TRBJ2-3; TRBD1 might be the D (7 bases). Germline V CDR1 and CDR2: MNHEY, SVGAGI. The CDR3 runs to 14 residues. V was pared by 4 bases and J by 3 bases, with 11 bases between. The CDR3 protein is CASSLAGGTDTQYF. The DNA of the CDR3 is TGTGCCAGCAGTTTGGCAGGGGGGACAGATACGCAGTATTTT.

The chain employs TRBV6-6 and TRBJ2-5; D is uncertain. The CDR3 contains 13 residues. Trimming pared 3 bases from V and 5 bases from J, leaving 10 bases between. The germline gives CDR1 MNHNY, CDR2 SVGAGI (reference sequence). The CDR3, as DNA: TGTGCCAGCAGTTATTTTTGGACGGAGACCCAGTACTTC. Its translation: CASSYFWTETQYF.

This rearrangement joins TRBV5-6 to TRBJ1-6; D is possibly TRBD1 (5 bases). Germline V gene data show CDR1 as SGHDT and CDR2 as YYEEEE. This CDR3 contains 17 residues. V dropped 4 bases and J dropped 0 bases, with 14 bases sitting between them. CDR3 in amino acids: CASSQYPGGSYNSPLHF. Written as DNA, the CDR3 is TGTGCCAGCAGCCAGTATCCGGGGGGCTCCTATAATTCACCCCTCCACTTT. The complete variable domain, with remaining parts taken from reference TRBV5-6 and TRBJ1-6, reads DAGVTQSPTHLIKTRGQQVTLRCSPKSGHDTVSWYQQALGQGPQFIFQYYEEEERQRGNFPDRFSGHQFPNYSSELNVNALLLGDSALYLCASSQYPGGSYNSPLHFGNGTRLTVT.

CDR3 sequence (DNA): TGTGCCAGCAGCTCTACCATGAACACCGGGGAGCTGTTTTTT. Amino acids: CASSSTMNTGELFF. The chain combines TRBV5-6 with TRBJ2-2; D remains unclear. The CDR3 contains 14 residues. Looked up from germline, CDR1 is SGHDT and CDR2 is YYEEEE. V lost 3 bases and J 1 base, leaving 7 bases between the germline ends.

The rearrangement uses TRBV6-1 and TRBJ1-1; TRBD1 aligns across 7 bases. Germline-derived CDR1 and CDR2 are MNHNS and SASEGT. The CDR3 runs to 13 residues. V trimming: 3 bases; J trimming: 8 bases; junction bases outside the gene matches: 6. CDR3 region: CASSEKRQGEAFF. CDR3 nucleotides: TGTGCCAGCAGTGAGAAAAGACAGGGAGAAGCTTTCTTT.

The chain employs TRBV25-1 and TRBJ1-2; the D is unclear. Trimming took 8 bases from V and 3 from J, leaving 7 bases between them. In germline, CDR1 is MGHDK, CDR2 SYGVNS. The CDR3 contains 11 residues. Here the CDR3 reads CASGQDYGYTF. In DNA, the CDR3 is TGTGCCAGCGGCCAAGACTATGGCTACACCTTC.

The rearrangement uses TRBV28 and TRBJ1-2; maybe TRBD1 (6 bases). The V end lost 5 bases, the J end lost 6 bases, and 10 bases lay between the germline ends. The length of the CDR3 is 12 residues. From germline, CDR1 is MDHEN and CDR2 SYDVKM. CDR3 region: CASSPTGNGYTF. Here the CDR3 DNA reads TGTGCCAGCAGTCCCACAGGGAATGGCTACACCTTC.

This chain joins TRBV27 and TRBJ2-7, with a weak D call TRBD1 (6 bases). CDR3 length: 15 residues. Germline values: CDR1 MNHEY, CDR2 SMNVEV (reference sequence). V was trimmed by 3 bases and J by 2 bases, leaving 14 bases between them. The CDR3 region has the DNA TGTGCCAGCAGTTTCGGAGCCGGGACAACCTACGAGCAGTACTTC. Translating gives CASSFGAGTTYEQYF.

The chain combines TRBV28 with TRBJ2-7; a possible D gene is TRBD2 (6 bases). The CDR3 length is 16 residues. Trimming cost V 2 bases and J 5 bases, with 19 bases left between them. Germline CDR1 and CDR2: MDHEN and SYDVKM. CDR3 DNA sequence: TGTGCCAGCAGTTTACCCCCGTGGAGGGCCTTTGACGAGCAGTACTTC. It yields the protein CASSLPPWRAFDEQYF.

J is TRBJ2-7 and V is TRBV7-8, with no clear D. This CDR3 has 12 residues. V lost 5 bases to trimming and J lost 1 base, with 6 bases between them. Germline lookup yields CDR1 SGHVS and CDR2 FQNEAQ. CDR3 nucleotides: TGTGCCAGCAGCACGGAGTCCTACGAGCAGTACTTC. Translation gives CASSTESYEQYF. Full variable domain (remainder filled in from reference TRBV7-8 and TRBJ2-7): GAGVSQSPRYKVAKRGQDVALRCDPISGHVSLFWYQQALGQGPEFLTYFQNEAQLDKSGLPSDRFFAERPEGSVSTLKIQRTQQEDSAVYLCASSTESYEQYFGPGTRLTVT.

A few counts support this clone. The chain links TRBV19 to TRBJ2-7; D remains ambiguous. Germline CDR1 reads LNHDA; CDR2 reads SQIVND (reference sequence). Trimming stripped 7 bases from V and 1 base from J, with 14 bases between. The CDR3 has 14 amino acids. The CDR3 DNA sequence: TGTGCCAGTACCATCACGCTAGAGTCCTACGAGCAGTACTTC. Translating gives CASTITLESYEQYF.

This rearrangement joins TRBV6-5 to TRBJ1-3; the D gene is possibly TRBD1 (5 bases). The CDR3 contains 15 residues. Trimming shortened V by 4 bases and J by 0 bases, and 10 bases separated the two germline ends. CDR1 is MNHEY and CDR2 is SVGAGI in the germline V gene. The CDR3 DNA sequence: TGTGCCAGCAGTTTTGGCAGGGACTCTGGAAACACCATATATTTT. Translating it yields CASSFGRDSGNTIYF.

The chain is built from TRBV2 and TRBJ1-5, with unresolved D. The CDR3 sequence is 15 residues long. Per germline, CDR1 SNHLY and CDR2 FYNNEI. V was pared by 2 bases and J by 5 bases, with 13 bases between. CDR3 in amino acids: CASSEPGGGYQPQHF. The CDR3 DNA reads TGTGCCAGCAGTGAACCGGGAGGTGGGTATCAGCCCCAGCATTTT.

With respect to this clone: This specimen includes other DNA sequences encoding the same CDR3. This sequence joins TRBV7-9 and TRBJ1-1, with D unclear. Trimming took 5 bases from V and 4 from J, leaving 8 bases between them. Germline loops: CDR1 SEHNR, CDR2 FQNEAQ (reference sequence). The CDR3 has 12 residues. As DNA, the CDR3 is TGTGCCAGCAGCCTTACGGGCACTGAAGCTTTCTTT. It specifies CASSLTGTEAFF.

The rearrangement uses TRBV4-1 and TRBJ2-7; 8 bases agree with TRBD2. The CDR3 is 15 residues long. V was clipped by 4 bases and J by 2 bases; unmatched bases: 7. From germline, CDR1 is MGHRA and CDR2 YSYEKL. The CDR3 spells CASSLGLGAPYEQYF. For the CDR3, the DNA is TGCGCCAGCAGCCTGGGACTAGGGGCCCCCTACGAGCAGTACTTC.

The rearrangement joins TRBV6-5 to TRBJ1-6; no clear D gene. The CDR3 sequence is 13 residues long. Germline assignment: CDR1 MNHEY and CDR2 SVGAGI. V lost 7 bases and J lost 9, with 13 bases in between. The CDR3 DNA follows: TGTGCCAGCACCCTTGGGAAGACTTCACCCCTCCACTTT. Amino acids: CASTLGKTSPLHF.

The chain uses TRBV30 and TRBJ2-1; 12 positions match TRBD2. CDR1 is GTSNPN and CDR2 is SVGIG in the germline V gene (reference sequence). This CDR3 contains 16 residues. Germline trimming cut 2 bases from V and 7 bases from J; bases unmatched to any gene: 9. Written as DNA, the CDR3 is TGTGCCTGGAGTTTGCTAGCGGGGGGGCCGAAAAATGAGCAGTTCTTC. Translating it yields CAWSLLAGGPKNEQFF.

This rearrangement joins TRBV5-5 to TRBJ1-1; 10 nucleotides line up with TRBD1. Germline assignment: CDR1 SGHKS and CDR2 YYEKEE (reference sequence). CDR3 size: 16 residues. The J segment lost 5 bases and the V segment lost 0 bases, leaving 7 bases of the junction unmatched. CDR3 DNA: TGTGCCAGCAGCTTGGTGGGGACAGGGGATCGGACTGAAGCTTTCTTT. It encodes CASSLVGTGDRTEAFF.

The chain couples TRBV29-1 to TRBJ2-6; the D gene could be TRBD1 or TRBD2 (5 bases each). Germline V CDR1 and CDR2: SQVTM, ANQGSEA. V lost 3 bases and J lost 6, with 12 bases in between. The CDR3 has 14 residues. CDR3 sequence reads: CSVDPGPEANVLTF. In nucleotides, the CDR3 is TGCAGCGTTGACCCGGGACCCGAGGCCAACGTCCTGACTTTC.

This clone has just one count. Other nucleotide sequences in the sample specify the same CDR3. The genes are TRBV7-9 and TRBJ1-1; D gene unclear. The germline CDR1 and CDR2 sequences are SEHNR and FQNEAQ (reference sequence). The CDR3 is made up of 12 amino acids. V gave up 5 bases and J gave up 5 bases, with 9 bases separating them. The CDR3 loop is CASSPGGTEAFF. DNA of the CDR3: TGTGCCAGCAGCCCTGGTGGTACTGAAGCTTTCTTT.

The chain has TRBV29-1 and TRBJ2-7, with TRBD1 identical over 10 bases. This CDR3 spans 13 amino acids. V gave up 7 bases and J gave up 2 bases; unmatched junction bases: 5. Germline-derived CDR1 and CDR2 are SQVTM and ANQGSEA. This CDR3 reads CSGGTGVAYEQYF. The CDR3 region has the DNA TGCAGCGGCGGGACAGGGGTTGCCTACGAGCAGTACTTC.

The rearrangement links TRBV18 to TRBJ2-2; 7 bases are a match to TRBD1. The germline gives CDR1 KGHSH, CDR2 LQKENI. J lost 1 base, V lost 0 bases, and 2 bases had no gene match. There are 16 residues in the CDR3. The CDR3 DNA is TGTGCCAGCTCACCACCGGGACAGCAGAACACCGGGGAGCTGTTTTTT. Its translation: CASSPPGQQNTGELFF.

This clone was found once. V and J are TRBV10-1 and TRBJ2-2; D possibly matches TRBD1 or TRBD2 (6 bases each). Germline CDR1 WNHNN, CDR2 SYGVQD (reference sequence). Trimming left V 1 base short and J 6 bases short, with 9 bases between. This CDR3 is 14 amino acids long. The CDR3 nucleotides read TGCGCCAGCAGTGAGTTGGGGGGCGCCGGGGAGCTGTTTTTT. It encodes CASSELGGAGELFF.

This clone showed up just a few times. J is TRBJ1-6 and V is TRBV10-3; TRBD1 matches 7 bases. V lost 6 bases and J lost 8; bases outside the gene matches: 7. The V gene's germline CDR1 is ENHRY and CDR2 SYGVKD. This CDR3 contains 14 residues. CDR3 DNA: TGTGCCATCAGGGAGGGGGCGTTGGATTCACCCCTCCACTTT. Encoded protein: CAIREGALDSPLHF.

The chain links TRBV7-9 to TRBJ2-2, with D possibly TRBD1 on 6 matching bases. Trimming took off 5 bases at V and 5 bases at J, with 15 bases between the two ends. CDR3 length: 15 amino acids. Per the germline V gene, CDR1 is SEHNR and CDR2 is FQNEAQ (reference sequence). CDR3 residues: CASSPTGTGTGELFF. The CDR3 nucleotides read TGTGCCAGCAGCCCGACAGGAACTGGGACCGGGGAGCTGTTTTTT. Complete variable domain (other parts from reference TRBV7-9 and TRBJ2-2): DTGVSQNPRHKITKRGQNVTFRCDPISEHNRLYWYRQTLGQGPEFLTYFQNEAQLEKSRLLSDRFSAERPKGSFSTLEIQRTEQGDSAMYLCASSPTGTGTGELFFGEGSRLTVL.

The chain links TRBV19 to TRBJ2-7; 10 nucleotides align to TRBD1. V lost 0 bases and J lost 0; bases outside the gene matches: 5. The CDR3 covers 17 residues. Germline V CDR1 and CDR2: LNHDA, SQIVND (reference sequence). CDR3 sequence reads: CASSIDLTGGGSYEQYF. In nucleotides, the CDR3 is TGTGCCAGTAGTATAGATCTGACAGGGGGCGGCTCCTACGAGCAGTACTTC.